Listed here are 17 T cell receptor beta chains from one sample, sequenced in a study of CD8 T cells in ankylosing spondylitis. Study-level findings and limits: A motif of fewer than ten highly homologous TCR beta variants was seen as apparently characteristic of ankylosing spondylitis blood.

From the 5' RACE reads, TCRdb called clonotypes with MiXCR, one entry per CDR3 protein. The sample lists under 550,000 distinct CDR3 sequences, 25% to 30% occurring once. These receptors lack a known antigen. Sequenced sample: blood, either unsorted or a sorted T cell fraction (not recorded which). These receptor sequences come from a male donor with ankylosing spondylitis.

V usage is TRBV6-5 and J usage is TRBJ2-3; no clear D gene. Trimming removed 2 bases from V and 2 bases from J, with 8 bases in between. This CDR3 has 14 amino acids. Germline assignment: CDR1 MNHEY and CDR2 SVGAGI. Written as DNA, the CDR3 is TGTGCCAGCAGTTACGGCCGAAACACAGATACGCAGTATTTT. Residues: CASSYGRNTDTQYF.

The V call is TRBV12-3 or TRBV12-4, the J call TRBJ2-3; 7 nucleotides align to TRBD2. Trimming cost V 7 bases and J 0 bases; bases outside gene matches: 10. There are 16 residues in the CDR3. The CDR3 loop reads CASNLGREYSTDTQYF. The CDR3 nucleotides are TGTGCCAGCAACTTGGGGCGGGAGTATAGCACAGATACGCAGTATTTT.

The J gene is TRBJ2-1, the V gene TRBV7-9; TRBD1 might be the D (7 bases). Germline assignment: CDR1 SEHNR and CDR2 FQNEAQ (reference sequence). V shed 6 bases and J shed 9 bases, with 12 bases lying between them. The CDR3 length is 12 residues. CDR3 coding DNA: TGTGCCAGCAGGCCAGGGGGGTTTGAGCAGTTCTTC. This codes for CASRPGGFEQFF.

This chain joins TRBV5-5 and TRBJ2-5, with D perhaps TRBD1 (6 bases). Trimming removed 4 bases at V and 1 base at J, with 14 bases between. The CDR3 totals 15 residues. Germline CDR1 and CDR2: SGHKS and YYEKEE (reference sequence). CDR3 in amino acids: CASSETQGLQETQYF. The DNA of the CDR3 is TGTGCCAGCAGCGAAACACAGGGCCTCCAAGAGACCCAGTACTTC.

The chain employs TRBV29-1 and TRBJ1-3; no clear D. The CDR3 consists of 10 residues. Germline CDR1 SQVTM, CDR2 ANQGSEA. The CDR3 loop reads CGSSGNTIYF. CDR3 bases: TGCGGGAGCTCTGGAAACACCATATATTTT.

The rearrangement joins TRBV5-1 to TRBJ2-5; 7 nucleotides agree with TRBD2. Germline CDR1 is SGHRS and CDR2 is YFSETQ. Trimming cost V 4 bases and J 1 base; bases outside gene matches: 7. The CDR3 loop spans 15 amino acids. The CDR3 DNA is TGCGCCAGCAGCCGGAGCGGGAACTCCCAAGAGACCCAGTACTTC. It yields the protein CASSRSGNSQETQYF.

The CDR3 bases are TGTGCCAGCTCACCACTGGGAGGGGGGGCCTACAATGAGCAGTTCTTC. Translated: CASSPLGGGAYNEQFF. The chain combines TRBV18 with TRBJ2-1; D is possibly TRBD2 (7 bases). The germline gives CDR1 KGHSH, CDR2 LQKENI. V lost 1 base and J lost 2, with 12 bases in between. The CDR3 sequence is 16 residues long.

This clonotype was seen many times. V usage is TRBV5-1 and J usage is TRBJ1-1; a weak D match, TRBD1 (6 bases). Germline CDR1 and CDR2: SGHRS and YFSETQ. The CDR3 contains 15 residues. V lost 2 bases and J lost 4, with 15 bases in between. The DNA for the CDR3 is TGCGCCAGCAGCTTTGCAGGGGAGGAAGGCACTGAAGCTTTCTTT. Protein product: CASSFAGEEGTEAFF.

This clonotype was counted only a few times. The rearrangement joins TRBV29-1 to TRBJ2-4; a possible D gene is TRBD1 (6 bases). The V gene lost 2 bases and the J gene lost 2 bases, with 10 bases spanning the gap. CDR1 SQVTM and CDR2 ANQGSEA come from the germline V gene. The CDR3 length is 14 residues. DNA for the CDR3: TGCAGCGTTGAAAACAGGGAGACCAAAAACATTCAGTACTTC. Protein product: CSVENRETKNIQYF.

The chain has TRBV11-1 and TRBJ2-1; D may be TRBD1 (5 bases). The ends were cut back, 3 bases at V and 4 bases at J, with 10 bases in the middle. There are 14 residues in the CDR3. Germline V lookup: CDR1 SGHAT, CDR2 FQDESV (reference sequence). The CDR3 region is CASSFGQEYNEQFF. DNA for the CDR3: TGTGCCAGCAGCTTTGGACAAGAATACAATGAGCAGTTCTTC. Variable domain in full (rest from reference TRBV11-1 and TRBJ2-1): EAEVAQSPRYKITEKSQAVAFWCDPISGHATLYWYRQILGQGPELLVQFQDESVVDDSQLPKDRFSAERLKGVDSTLKIQPAELGDSAMYLCASSFGQEYNEQFFGPGTRLTVL.

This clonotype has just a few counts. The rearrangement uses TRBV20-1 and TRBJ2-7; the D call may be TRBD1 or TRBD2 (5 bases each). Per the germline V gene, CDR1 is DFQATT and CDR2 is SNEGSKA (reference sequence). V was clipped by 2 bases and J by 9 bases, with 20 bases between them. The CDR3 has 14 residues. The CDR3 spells CSARSRLGAGTQYF. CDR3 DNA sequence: TGCAGTGCTAGATCTAGGCTAGGGGCCGGGACGCAGTACTTC.

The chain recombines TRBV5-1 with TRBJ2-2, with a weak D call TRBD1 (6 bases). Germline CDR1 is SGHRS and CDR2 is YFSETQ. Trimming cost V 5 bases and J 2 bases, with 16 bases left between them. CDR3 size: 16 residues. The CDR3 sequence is CASRRSGAFNTGELFF. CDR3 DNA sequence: TGCGCCAGCAGAAGGTCAGGGGCCTTTAACACCGGGGAGCTGTTTTTT.

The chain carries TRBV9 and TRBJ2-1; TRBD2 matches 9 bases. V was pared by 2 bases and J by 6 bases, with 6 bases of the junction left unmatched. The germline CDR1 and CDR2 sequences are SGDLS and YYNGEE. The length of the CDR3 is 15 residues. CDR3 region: CASSVAGGPLNEQFF. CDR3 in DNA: TGTGCCAGCAGCGTGGCGGGAGGGCCTCTCAATGAGCAGTTCTTC.

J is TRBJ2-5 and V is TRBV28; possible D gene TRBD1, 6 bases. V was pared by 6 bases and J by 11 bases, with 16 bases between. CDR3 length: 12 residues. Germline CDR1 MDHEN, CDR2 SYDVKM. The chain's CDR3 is CASSIQGGSQYF. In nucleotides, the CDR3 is TGTGCCAGCAGCATCCAAGGGGGTTCTCAGTACTTC. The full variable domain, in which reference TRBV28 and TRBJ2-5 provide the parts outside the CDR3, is DVKVTQSSRYLVKRTGEKVFLECVQDMDHENMFWYRQDPGLGLRLIYFSYDVKMKEKGDIPEGYSVSREKKERFSLILESASTNQTSMYLCASSIQGGSQYFGPGTRLLVL.

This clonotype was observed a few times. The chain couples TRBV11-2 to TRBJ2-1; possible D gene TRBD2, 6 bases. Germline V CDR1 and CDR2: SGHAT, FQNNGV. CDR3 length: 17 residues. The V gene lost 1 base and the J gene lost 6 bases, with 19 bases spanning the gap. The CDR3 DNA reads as TGTGCCAGCAGCTTAGTGTCGTCGGCGGGGTACCTCAATGAGCAGTTCTTC. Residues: CASSLVSSAGYLNEQFF.

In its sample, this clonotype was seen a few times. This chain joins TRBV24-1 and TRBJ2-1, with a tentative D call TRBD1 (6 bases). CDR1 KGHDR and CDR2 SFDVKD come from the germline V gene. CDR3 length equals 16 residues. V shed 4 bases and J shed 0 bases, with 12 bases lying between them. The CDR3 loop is CATSEPTGNSYNEQFF. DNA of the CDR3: TGTGCCACCAGTGAGCCCACAGGGAACTCCTACAATGAGCAGTTCTTC.

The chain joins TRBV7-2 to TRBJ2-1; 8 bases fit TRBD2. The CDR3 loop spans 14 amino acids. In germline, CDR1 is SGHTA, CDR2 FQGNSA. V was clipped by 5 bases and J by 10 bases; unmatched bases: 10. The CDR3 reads CASSATSGPREQFF. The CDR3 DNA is TGTGCCAGCAGCGCAACTAGCGGCCCCAGGGAGCAGTTCTTC.